One sample yielded the 30 T cell receptor beta chains listed below, sequenced in a study of cytomegalovirus exposure and HLA in healthy donors. The primer mix had 60 Vbeta and 13 Jbeta primers. TCRdb keeps only in-frame clones here, not all; method: immunoSEQ multiplex PCR. This repertoire includes 35,000 to 45,000 clones. The sample comprised PBMCs. The receptor source for this set is a male donor in good health and CMV-seronegative.

The V and J genes are TRBV9 and TRBJ2-2; perhaps TRBD1 as D (6 bases). The length of the CDR3 is 18 residues. CDR1 is SGDLS and CDR2 is YYNGEE in the germline V gene. Between the trimmed V and J ends, which lost 0 bases and 3 bases, there was a span of 18 bases. CDR3 sequence (DNA): TGTGCCAGCAGCGTAGCCAATACAGGGTTCATGGACACCGGGGAGCTGTTTTTT. This sequence encodes CASSVANTGFMDTGELFF.

The chain links TRBV6-5 to TRBJ1-3; 7 bases fit TRBD1. Germline V gene data show CDR1 as MNHEY and CDR2 as SVGAGI. The CDR3 contains 16 residues. V lost 3 bases to trimming and J lost 4 bases; unmatched junction nucleotides: 9. Here the CDR3 reads CASSYYRGVGGNTIYF. The CDR3 nucleotides read TGTGCCAGCAGTTATTACAGGGGAGTAGGAGGAAACACCATATATTTT.

The V and J genes are TRBV27 and TRBJ2-7; a weak D match, TRBD1 (6 bases). This CDR3 is built from 12 residues. Deletions cut 3 bases from V and 8 bases from J, with 11 bases between. The V gene's germline CDR1 is MNHEY and CDR2 SMNVEV (reference sequence). The DNA for the CDR3 is TGTGCCAGCAGTTTGGCGACAGGAAAGCAGTACTTC. As protein: CASSLATGKQYF.

The rearrangement links TRBV29-1 to TRBJ2-1, with D possibly TRBD1 on 6 matching bases. Trimming cost V 0 bases and J 5 bases, with 14 bases left between them. CDR1 SQVTM and CDR2 ANQGSEA come from the germline V gene. The CDR3 is 15 residues long. The chain's CDR3 is CSVEDTAGVDNEQFF. The CDR3 bases are TGCAGCGTTGAAGATACAGCAGGGGTGGACAATGAGCAGTTCTTC.

The chain couples TRBV6-6 to TRBJ2-1; 9 positions match TRBD2. The CDR3 spans 15 residues. Trimming removed 7 bases from V and 9 bases from J; junction bases left unmatched: 13. From germline, CDR1 is MNHNY and CDR2 SVGAGI (reference sequence). The CDR3 region is CASISGDSGGGEQFF. The CDR3 nucleotides are TGTGCCAGCATCAGTGGTGATAGCGGGGGAGGTGAGCAGTTCTTC.

The chain recombines TRBV11-2 with TRBJ2-7; TRBD1 agrees at 7 bases. The V and J ends lost 5 bases and 3 bases, in that order; junction bases with no gene match: 4. The CDR3 runs to 13 residues. In germline, CDR1 is SGHAT, CDR2 FQNNGV. CDR3 sequence (DNA): TGTGCCAGCAGCCAGGGACAGCTCTACGAGCAGTACTTC. The encoded protein is CASSQGQLYEQYF.

The J gene is TRBJ1-1, the V gene TRBV2, with unresolved D. In germline, CDR1 is SNHLY, CDR2 FYNNEI. V was pared by 5 bases and J by 0 bases, with 7 bases between. The CDR3 is 13 amino acids. The CDR3 here is CASSYMLNTEAFF. The CDR3 DNA sequence: TGTGCCAGCAGTTACATGCTGAACACTGAAGCTTTCTTT. The full variable domain, rest sourced from reference TRBV2 and TRBJ1-1, is EPEVTQTPSHQVTQMGQEVILRCVPISNHLYFYWYRQILGQKVEFLVSFYNNEISEKSEIFDDQFSVERPDGSNFTLKIRSTKLEDSAMYFCASSYMLNTEAFFGQGTRLTVV.

This chain joins TRBV2 and TRBJ2-7; TRBD2 aligns across 9 bases. Trimming took 6 bases from V and 6 from J; bases not matched to a gene: 12. The V gene's germline CDR1 is SNHLY and CDR2 FYNNEI. The CDR3 contains 15 residues. The CDR3: CASSDNSGGISEQYF. The CDR3 region has the DNA TGTGCCAGCAGCGACAATAGCGGGGGTATTAGCGAGCAGTACTTC.

The chain has TRBV2 and TRBJ2-7; 9 positions match TRBD2. This CDR3 is 16 amino acids long. The germline gives CDR1 SNHLY, CDR2 FYNNEI. Trimming removed 6 bases from V and 0 bases from J; junction bases left unmatched: 9. The CDR3 sequence is CASREGERGASYEQYF. The CDR3, as DNA: TGTGCCAGCAGGGAGGGGGAGCGGGGGGCCTCCTACGAGCAGTACTTC.

The genes are TRBV29-1 and TRBJ1-5, with 10 bases aligning to TRBD1. V was clipped by 7 bases and J by 6 bases; unmatched bases: 3. CDR1 and CDR2 (germline): SQVTM, ANQGSEA. The CDR3 extends over 12 amino acids. DNA for the CDR3: TGCAGCGCAGGGACAGGGGTTCAGCCCCAGCATTTT. Protein: CSAGTGVQPQHF.

This chain uses TRBV2 with TRBJ2-1; 12 bases are shared with TRBD2. CDR3 length equals 15 residues. The germline gives CDR1 SNHLY, CDR2 FYNNEI. After removal of 7 bases from V and 9 bases from J, the junction contained 10 bases not matched to a gene. CDR3 nucleotides: TGTGCCAGCACCCCGGCTAGCGGGGGGGCGGGTGAGCAGTTCTTC. Amino acid sequence: CASTPASGGAGEQFF.

The J gene is TRBJ2-3, the V gene TRBV7-6; D not resolved. Germline assignment: CDR1 SGHVS and CDR2 FNYEAQ. The CDR3 covers 13 residues. The ends were cut back, 1 base at V and 2 bases at J, with 4 bases in the middle. CDR3 sequence: CASSLVFTDTQYF. For the CDR3, the DNA is TGTGCCAGCAGCTTAGTCTTCACAGATACGCAGTATTTT.

The rearrangement uses TRBV6-5 and TRBJ1-2; 9 bases map to TRBD1. V lost 5 bases and J lost 4; bases outside the gene matches: 5. Germline V gene lookup returns CDR1 MNHEY and CDR2 SVGAGI. CDR3 length: 14 residues. CDR3 nucleotide sequence: TGTGCCAGCAGTCCGACAGGGGGTGGCTATGGCTACACCTTC. It translates to CASSPTGGGYGYTF.

The rearrangement joins TRBV4-1 to TRBJ2-7; TRBD1 agrees at 8 bases. The length of the CDR3 is 16 residues. Per the germline V gene, CDR1 is MGHRA and CDR2 is YSYEKL. V lost 4 bases to trimming and J lost 3 bases; unmatched junction nucleotides: 11. CDR3 region: CASSLVPGTGLYEQYF. The DNA for the CDR3 is TGCGCCAGCAGCCTCGTCCCCGGGACAGGACTCTACGAGCAGTACTTC.

The chain uses TRBV12-5 and TRBJ2-7; 8 positions agree with TRBD2. Germline V gene lookup returns CDR1 LGHNT and CDR2 FRNRAP. The CDR3 has 13 amino acids. The V gene end was trimmed by 6 bases and the J gene end by 4 bases; junction bases not matched to a gene: 5. The CDR3 DNA follows: TGTGCTAGTGGGGCCCCGGGGGGGTACGAGCAGTACTTC. Translating gives CASGAPGGYEQYF. The complete variable domain, with remaining parts taken from reference TRBV12-5 and TRBJ2-7, reads DARVTQTPRHKVTEMGQEVTMRCQPILGHNTVFWYRQTMMQGLELLAYFRNRAPLDDSGMPKDRFSAEMPDATLATLKIQPSEPRDSAVYFCASGAPGGYEQYFGPGTRLTVT.

This rearrangement joins TRBV19 to TRBJ1-2, with no clear D. V was clipped by 0 bases and J by 2 bases, with 10 bases between them. The CDR3 is 15 residues long. Germline CDR1 and CDR2: LNHDA and SQIVND (reference sequence). DNA of the CDR3: TGTGCCAGTAGTATAGATGGCGGGCCCAACTATGGCTACACCTTC. Protein sequence: CASSIDGGPNYGYTF.

The chain links TRBV6-5 to TRBJ1-2; no clear D gene. The CDR3 runs to 15 residues. Germline values: CDR1 MNHEY, CDR2 SVGAGI. V lost 0 bases to trimming and J lost 0 bases, with 8 bases between them. CDR3 protein: CASSYSETTNYGYTF. DNA for the CDR3: TGTGCCAGCAGTTACTCCGAGACAACTAACTATGGCTACACCTTC.

The chain couples TRBV19 to TRBJ2-7; no definite D call. Germline CDR1 LNHDA, CDR2 SQIVND (reference sequence). V was shortened by 5 bases and J by 0 bases, with 11 bases between the two germline ends. The length of the CDR3 is 14 residues. The CDR3 DNA is TGTGCCAGTAGTGACCCAGGAAACTCCTACGAGCAGTACTTC. Protein: CASSDPGNSYEQYF.

V is TRBV6-5 and J is TRBJ2-3; a weak D match, TRBD2 (7 bases). The CDR3 is made up of 14 amino acids. Trimming took 7 bases from V and 7 from J, leaving 18 bases between them. Germline V lookup: CDR1 MNHEY, CDR2 SVGAGI. The CDR3 loop reads CASTKGGALNTQYF. CDR3 sequence (DNA): TGTGCCAGCACTAAAGGGGGGGCCCTCAATACGCAGTATTTT.

V usage is TRBV4-2 and J usage is TRBJ2-5, with 10 bases that match TRBD2. Germline CDR1 and CDR2: LGHNA and YNFKEQ. After removal of 2 bases from V and 1 base from J, the junction contained 4 bases not matched to a gene. The CDR3 runs 16 residues. This chain's CDR3 is CASSQLGLAAQETQYF. The CDR3 DNA sequence: TGTGCCAGCAGCCAACTAGGACTAGCGGCCCAAGAGACCCAGTACTTC.

This rearrangement joins TRBV6-1 to TRBJ1-5; D is unresolved. Between the trimmed V and J ends, which lost 6 bases and 1 base, there was a span of 10 bases. The CDR3 is 14 residues long. Germline loops: CDR1 MNHNS, CDR2 SASEGT. The CDR3 here is CASRWERSNQPQHF. Here the CDR3 DNA reads TGTGCCAGCAGGTGGGAGAGAAGCAATCAGCCCCAGCATTTT.

This chain links TRBV9 with TRBJ2-7; weak D call: TRBD1 (6 bases). The V end was cut by 4 bases, the J end by 4 bases, with 12 bases between. CDR3 size: 13 residues. CDR1 is SGDLS and CDR2 is YYNGEE in the germline V gene. The CDR3 DNA reads as TGTGCCAGCAGCACTGTTACAGGGTACGAGCAGTACTTC. It is translated as CASSTVTGYEQYF.

This chain uses TRBV27 with TRBJ1-2, with D hard to call. This CDR3 contains 17 residues. Between the trimmed V and J ends, which lost 3 bases and 7 bases, there was a span of 24 bases. Germline V CDR1 and CDR2: MNHEY, SMNVEV (reference sequence). CDR3 loop: CASSFFLGGDKHFGYTF. The CDR3 DNA reads as TGTGCCAGCAGTTTCTTTTTGGGAGGAGACAAGCATTTTGGCTACACCTTC.

Remarks on this clone: The identical CDR3 is also encoded by other nucleotide sequences in the sample. For the CDR3, the DNA is TGCGCCAGCAGCCCGACAGCTAACTATGGCTACACCTTC. It specifies CASSPTANYGYTF. This chain connects TRBV5-1 to TRBJ1-2, with TRBD1 as a possible D gene (5 bases). This CDR3 has 13 residues. Germline V gene data show CDR1 as SGHRS and CDR2 as YFSETQ. Trimming shortened V by 4 bases and J by 0 bases, and 7 bases separated the two germline ends.

The V and J genes are TRBV29-1 and TRBJ2-7, with 10 bases lining up with TRBD1. V lost 1 base to trimming and J lost 3 bases; unmatched junction nucleotides: 0. Germline loops: CDR1 SQVTM, CDR2 ANQGSEA. The CDR3 length is 13 residues. CDR3 region: CSVEGTGGYEQYF. The CDR3, as DNA: TGCAGCGTTGAAGGGACAGGGGGCTACGAGCAGTACTTC.

V gene TRBV7-8 combines with J gene TRBJ2-5, with a weak D call TRBD1 (7 bases). Germline-derived CDR1 and CDR2 are SGHVS and FQNEAQ. V was pared by 3 bases and J by 5 bases, with 16 bases between. The CDR3 is made up of 15 amino acids. For the CDR3, the DNA is TGTGCCAGCAGCTTCTCAGGGGGGCGGTTGGAGACCCAGTACTTC. Translated, it gives CASSFSGGRLETQYF.

This chain connects TRBV6-5 to TRBJ1-1; TRBD1 matches 9 bases. Per the germline V gene, CDR1 is MNHEY and CDR2 is SVGAGI. This CDR3 contains 15 residues. Trimming at V came to 4 bases and at J to 1 base, leaving 4 bases not matched to a gene. CDR3 sequence (DNA): TGTGCCAGCAGTTCCCGGGACAGGGCGAACACTGAAGCTTTCTTT. Amino acid sequence: CASSSRDRANTEAFF.

With respect to this clone: The sample holds other DNA sequences that translate to the same CDR3. The CDR3 protein is CAWGGESGANVLTF. CDR3 nucleotides: TGTGCCTGGGGCGGGGAATCTGGGGCCAACGTCCTGACTTTC. This sequence joins TRBV30 and TRBJ2-6; the D gene is possibly TRBD2 (6 bases). Germline-derived CDR1 and CDR2 are GTSNPN and SVGIG (reference sequence). There are 14 residues in the CDR3. V dropped 5 bases and J dropped 1 base, with 9 bases sitting between them.

The rearrangement links TRBV7-6 to TRBJ2-5, with 10 bases lining up with TRBD2. The J call may not be correct, given that the DNA end is closer to TRBJ2-7. Germline V gene sequence: CDR1 SGHVS, CDR2 FNYEAQ. The CDR3 contains 17 residues. The CDR3: CASSLGYTSGAPYEQYF. As DNA, the CDR3 is TGTGCCAGCAGCTTAGGCTATACTAGCGGGGCCCCCTACGAGCAGTACTTC.

The chain employs TRBV5-1 and TRBJ1-1; 10 nucleotides line up with TRBD1. Germline CDR1 reads SGHRS; CDR2 reads YFSETQ. Germline trimming cut 8 bases from V and 0 bases from J; bases unmatched to any gene: 7. This CDR3 comprises 15 residues. In DNA, the CDR3 is TGCGCCAGTTCGACAGGGGGCAACGTGAACACTGAAGCTTTCTTT. Protein product: CASSTGGNVNTEAFF. Together with reference TRBV5-1 and TRBJ1-1, the CDR3 gives the full variable domain: KAGVTQTPRYLIKTRGQQVTLSCSPISGHRSVSWYQQTPGQGLQFLFEYFSETQRNKGNFPGRFSGRQFSNSRSEMNVSTLELGDSALYLCASSTGGNVNTEAFFGQGTRLTVV.